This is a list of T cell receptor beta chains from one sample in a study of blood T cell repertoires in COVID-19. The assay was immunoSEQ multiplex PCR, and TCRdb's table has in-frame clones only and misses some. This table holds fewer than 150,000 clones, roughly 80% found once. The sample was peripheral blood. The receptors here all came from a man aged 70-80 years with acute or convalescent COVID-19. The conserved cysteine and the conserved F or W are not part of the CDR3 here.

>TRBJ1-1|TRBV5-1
ASSGSGTAFLNTEAF
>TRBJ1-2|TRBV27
ASSFSGEDYGYT
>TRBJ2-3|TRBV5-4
ASSPSPAGAGGNSDTQY
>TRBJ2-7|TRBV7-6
ASSLVLRGISHEQY
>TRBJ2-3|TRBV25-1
ASSDTGAADTQY
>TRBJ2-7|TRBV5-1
ASSLDPSSYEQY
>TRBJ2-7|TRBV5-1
ASSSNIGGSAYEQY
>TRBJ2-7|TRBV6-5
ASSYSAGGNYEQY
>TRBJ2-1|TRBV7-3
ASSLVFGNEQF
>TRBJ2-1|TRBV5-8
ASSFRQGYNEQF
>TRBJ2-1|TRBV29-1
SVEVSGAPYNEQF
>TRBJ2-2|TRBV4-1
ASSQAQAGMNTGELF
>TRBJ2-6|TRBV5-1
ASTPGGSGANVLT
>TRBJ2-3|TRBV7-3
ASSLWGATDTQY
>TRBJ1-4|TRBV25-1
ASNRAGTGNEKLF
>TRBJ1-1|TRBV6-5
ASSSPAFKETTEAF
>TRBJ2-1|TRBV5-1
ASSPPTSGGALDEQF
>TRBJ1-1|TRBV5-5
ASSSSGGNANTEAF
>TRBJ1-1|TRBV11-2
ASSPQGWNTEAF
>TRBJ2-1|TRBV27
ASSLLAGGPGGEQF